What follows are 19 T cell receptor beta chains derived from one specimen sequenced in a study of blood T cells in healthy people across ages. The use of a sample-barcoded 5' primer and a J-beta primer mix characterized a second PCR of roughly 7 to 12 cycles. TCRdb passed the 5' RACE reads through MiXCR, listing each CDR3 protein once. The data show roughly 2 million distinct CDR3 sequences, 40% to 55% seen once. Sequencing was performed on blood. These TCRs come from a woman aged 40 to 50 in good health.

V and J are TRBV20-1 and TRBJ1-2, with 9 positions matching TRBD1. The CDR3 sequence is 15 residues long. Germline CDR1 DFQATT, CDR2 SNEGSKA (reference sequence). Trimming took 0 bases from V and 5 from J; bases not matched to a gene: 7. The CDR3 DNA reads as TGCAGTGCTAGAGATCGGAACAGGGGGCTTTATGGCTACACCTTC. It specifies CSARDRNRGLYGYTF.

This sequence joins TRBV6-2 or TRBV6-3 and TRBJ2-1; 8 nucleotides agree with TRBD2. CDR1 and CDR2 from the germline V gene are MNHEY and SVGEGT. With V trimmed by 1 base and J by 2 bases, 4 bases remained unmatched. CDR3 size: 16 residues. CDR3 region: CASSYFSGAAYNEQFF. The DNA for the CDR3 is TGTGCCAGCAGTTACTTTAGCGGGGCAGCCTACAATGAGCAGTTCTTC.

This clonotype occurred once. The chain has TRBV15 and TRBJ1-6; D call uncertain. Looked up from germline, CDR1 is LNHNV and CDR2 is YYDKDF (reference sequence). There are 13 residues in the CDR3. V gave up 3 bases and J gave up 6 bases, with 6 bases separating them. For the CDR3, the DNA is TGTGCCACCAGCAGGGACCCTAATTCACCCCTCCACTTT. This encodes CATSRDPNSPLHF.

A few counts support this clonotype. The chain uses TRBV7-2 and TRBJ2-1; 8 bases agree with TRBD2. Germline CDR1 is SGHTA and CDR2 is FQGNSA. The length of the CDR3 is 16 residues. V lost 4 bases and J lost 6; bases outside the gene matches: 11. This chain's CDR3 is CASSSLGSGVINEQFF. CDR3 coding DNA: TGTGCCAGCAGCTCCCTGGGTAGCGGGGTTATCAATGAGCAGTTCTTC. The full variable domain, its missing parts supplied by reference TRBV7-2 and TRBJ2-1, is GAGVSQSPSNKVTEKGKDVELRCDPISGHTALYWYRQSLGQGLEFLIYFQGNSAPDKSGLPSDRFSAERTGGSVSTLTIQRTQQEDSAVYLCASSSLGSGVINEQFFGPGTRLTVL.

The rearrangement links TRBV4-3 to TRBJ2-7; D unresolved. From germline, CDR1 is LGHNA and CDR2 YSLEER. The CDR3 has 13 amino acids. The ends were cut back, 0 bases at V and 7 bases at J, with 10 bases in the middle. CDR3 protein: CASSQDPTWEQYF. CDR3 bases: TGCGCCAGCAGCCAAGATCCTACTTGGGAGCAGTACTTC.

The chain uses TRBV29-1 and TRBJ2-1, with 13 bases lining up with TRBD2. CDR3 length: 15 amino acids. V lost 6 bases to trimming and J lost 7 bases; unmatched junction nucleotides: 9. The germline V gene has CDR1 SQVTM and CDR2 ANQGSEA. The CDR3 reads CSVRGTSGDGNEQFF. DNA of the CDR3: TGCAGCGTCCGAGGGACTAGCGGGGACGGGAATGAGCAGTTCTTC.

The chain links TRBV20-1 to TRBJ2-5; 9 bases are a match to TRBD2. Trimming took 3 bases from V and 1 from J; bases not matched to a gene: 18. In germline, CDR1 is DFQATT, CDR2 SNEGSKA (reference sequence). This CDR3 region has 19 residues. The CDR3 DNA sequence: TGCAGTGCTAGCTTGATAAACTGGGCAGCGGGGGGCCCCCAAGAGACCCAGTACTTC. It specifies CSASLINWAAGGPQETQYF.

This chain links TRBV11-1 with TRBJ2-3; no firm D call. With 5 bases removed from V and 3 bases from J, the gap between germline ends came to 12 bases. The germline V gene has CDR1 SGHAT and CDR2 FQDESV (reference sequence). The length of the CDR3 is 14 residues. In nucleotides, the CDR3 is TGTGCCAGCAGCCTCCGTAATCCTACAGATACGCAGTATTTT. This sequence encodes CASSLRNPTDTQYF. Based on the CDR3 plus reference TRBV11-1 and TRBJ2-3, the full variable domain is EAEVAQSPRYKITEKSQAVAFWCDPISGHATLYWYRQILGQGPELLVQFQDESVVDDSQLPKDRFSAERLKGVDSTLKIQPAELGDSAMYLCASSLRNPTDTQYFGPGTRLTVL.

This chain connects TRBV2 to TRBJ2-1; D may correspond to TRBD1 or TRBD2 (5 bases each). The V end was cut by 6 bases, the J end by 7 bases, with 22 bases between. This CDR3 spans 16 amino acids. The germline CDR1 and CDR2 sequences are SNHLY and FYNNEI. In nucleotides, the CDR3 is TGTGCCAGCAGGGGTCCGGGACGTCGAGGGGCAAATGAGCAGTTCTTC. Residues: CASRGPGRRGANEQFF.

The chain joins TRBV6-5 to TRBJ2-6; 7 bases align to TRBD1. V trimming: 4 bases; J trimming: 2 bases; junction bases outside the gene matches: 2. The CDR3 consists of 15 residues. Per germline, CDR1 MNHEY and CDR2 SVGAGI. The CDR3 loop is CASSFGTAGANVLTF. DNA of the CDR3: TGTGCCAGCAGTTTTGGGACAGCTGGGGCCAACGTCCTGACTTTC.

The DNA for the CDR3 is TGCGCCAGCAGCCAGCCGCTGCCAGAGAACACTGAAGCTTTCTTT. Protein sequence: CASSQPLPENTEAFF. This rearrangement joins TRBV4-3 to TRBJ1-1; D remains unclear. CDR1 is LGHNA and CDR2 is YSLEER in the germline V gene. The germline V and J ends were trimmed by 3 bases and 1 base, with 12 bases remaining between them. The CDR3 sequence is 15 residues long.

This clonotype was seen a handful of times. V usage is TRBV10-3 and J usage is TRBJ2-7; D call uncertain. Germline CDR1 is ENHRY and CDR2 is SYGVKD. The V gene lost 7 bases and the J gene lost 0 bases, with 13 bases spanning the gap. CDR3 length equals 14 residues. The CDR3 reads CAITETPASYEQYF. The CDR3 nucleotides are TGTGCCATCACAGAGACTCCCGCCTCCTACGAGCAGTACTTC.

The genes are TRBV9 and TRBJ2-3; 7 bases agree with TRBD1. Germline CDR1 is SGDLS and CDR2 is YYNGEE. The V gene end was trimmed by 0 bases and the J gene end by 0 bases; junction bases not matched to a gene: 7. There are 17 residues in the CDR3. The CDR3 coding sequence is TGTGCCAGCAGCGTAGTTCAAGGGGGCCTAAGCACAGATACGCAGTATTTT. Its protein is CASSVVQGGLSTDTQYF.

The CDR3 region has the DNA TGTGCCACCGGGGCGGGGGGTCTCACGGATACGCAGTATTTT. This translates into CATGAGGLTDTQYF. This chain links TRBV24-1 with TRBJ2-3, with 8 bases identical to TRBD2. Germline CDR1 is KGHDR and CDR2 is SFDVKD. Trimming at V came to 9 bases and at J to 6 bases, leaving 10 bases not matched to a gene. The CDR3 has 14 amino acids.

The chain has TRBV7-2 and TRBJ1-6; no clear D gene. Germline V gene sequence: CDR1 SGHTA, CDR2 FQGNSA. The CDR3 is 16 residues long. Trimming stripped 1 base from V and 10 bases from J, with 17 bases between. CDR3 protein: CASSLGRALYSSPLHF. The CDR3 bases are TGTGCCAGCAGCTTAGGACGGGCGTTATACTCATCACCCCTCCACTTT.

The chain carries TRBV27 and TRBJ2-1, with no clear D. V gave up 6 bases and J gave up 6 bases, with 15 bases separating them. This CDR3 is built from 14 residues. CDR1 and CDR2 from the germline V gene are MNHEY and SMNVEV (reference sequence). CDR3 amino acids: CASSPKAPFNEQFF. As DNA, the CDR3 is TGTGCCAGCAGCCCAAAAGCCCCATTCAATGAGCAGTTCTTC.

The J gene is TRBJ2-5, the V gene TRBV15; 8 bases line up with TRBD1. The end of the DNA aligns better with TRBJ2-7, so the J call may be wrong. Germline CDR1 LNHNV, CDR2 YYDKDF (reference sequence). This CDR3 is 14 amino acids long. CDR3 bases: TGTGCCACCAGCAGAGATAGGACAGGGCGCGAGCAGTACTTC. This gives the protein CATSRDRTGREQYF.

This clonotype was seen a few times. The V gene is TRBV7-2, the J gene TRBJ2-5, with 7 bases that match TRBD2. The germline gives CDR1 SGHTA, CDR2 FQGNSA. V lost 1 base to trimming and J lost 1 base; unmatched junction nucleotides: 3. The CDR3 extends over 15 amino acids. For the CDR3, the DNA is TGTGCCAGCAGCTTAGTCGGGGGGACCCAAGAGACCCAGTACTTC. This encodes CASSLVGGTQETQYF.

The J gene is TRBJ1-1, the V gene TRBV6-2 or TRBV6-3; D is perhaps TRBD1 (5 bases). Germline V lookup: CDR1 MNHEY, CDR2 SVGEGT. Trimming left V 2 bases short and J 0 bases short, with 10 bases between. CDR3 length: 15 amino acids. The CDR3 region has the DNA TGTGCCAGCAGTTACGGTGGGGGATTGAACACTGAAGCTTTCTTT. The encoded protein is CASSYGGGLNTEAFF.